Detailed here is one T cell receptor beta chain. The clone's antigen remains unknown. No clone much larger than this one lies a single base away; base qualities are absent. From the cysteine through the phenylalanine, the CDR3 covers 14 amino acids. CDR3 DNA is the only sequence kept; it has 42 bases, read in frame from the first base. The germline V gene supplies CDR1 MNHEY and CDR2 SVGAGI. Trimming at the junction amounts to 8 bases on V and 0 bases on J, and the germline ends lie 13 bases apart. The sample originates from a study of blood T cell repertoires in COVID-19 (dated by TCRdb to the early 2020s). The study in broad terms: Samples covering the acute and convalescent phases of COVID-19 were provided by collaborators in the United States, Italy and Spain. Where available, HLA class I and class II types were taken from metadata supplied by the sample provider and were not determined by assay-based typing. The samples were drawn from two sources: the first 160 participants of the ongoing ImmuneRACE study, and 1,200 or so subjects contributed by 6 global collaborators. A de-identified subject ID, COVID-19 status, age in years and sex were almost always included in the sample metadata. The material from the prospective study consisted of cDNA or gDNA derived from T cells, B-cell-depleted T cells, or PBMCs. Deeply sampled blood TCRbeta repertoires from subjects exposed to, actively infected with, or recovered from COVID-19 were included in the dataset. The repertoires were released in a freely available public database meant as a resource for research on the immune response to SARS-CoV-2. On the study overall, not on this receptor specifically: Clinical and demographic metadata were provided uncurated, with the amount varying by source and participant.

Each collaborating institution followed its own protocols to collect whole blood in K2EDTA tubes. For TCRbeta analysis, collaborators shipped samples in one of three forms: frozen whole blood, isolated PBMCs, or DNA extracted from either of those sample types. The immunoSEQ Assay, a bias-controlled multiplex PCR, was used to amplify TCRbeta CDR3 regions from genomic DNA. In the authors' own workflow: Nucleated cell counts per sample were estimated from amplification of reference gene primers within the assay. To quantify the absolute abundance of each unique TCRbeta CDR3 rearrangement, sequence reads were collapsed and filtered. For each sample, productive Simpson clonality was calculated as the square root of Simpson's diversity index over productive rearrangements. Held by TCRdb, this immuneACCESS table contains in-frame sequences only and omits some clones. Under half of the omission traces to an unresolved V gene where checked; the cause of the rest is unknown. That table furnishes V, J and clone size, whereas the DNA furnished D and trimming. The table for this sample lists about 200,000 clones; roughly nine tenths of them were counted only once. The ten top clones hold about 6.7% of the sample.

This chain joins TRBV6-5 to TRBJ1-1; TRBD1 is a possible D gene, resting on 5 matching bases. The sequencing input was peripheral blood. The source is a man aged 40-49 years with acute or convalescent COVID-19. The CDR3 sequence is CASSETDLNTEAFF. The sequenced DNA: TGTGCCAGCTCCGAGACAGACTTGAACACTGAAGCTTTCTTT.